This T cell receptor beta chain was captured in a study of OX40 agonist ivuxolimab in advanced cancers. Regarding the research as a whole: Ivuxolimab was an agonistic, fully human IgG2 monoclonal antibody directed against OX40 (CD134), a costimulatory receptor. Intravenous ivuxolimab was administered to patients every 2 weeks at six dose levels: 0.01, 0.1, 0.3, 1.5, 3 and 10 mg/kg. Of the approximately 50 patients in dose escalation, about 19 had hepatocellular carcinoma, around 15 had melanoma, 9 had renal cell carcinoma and 9 had head and neck cancer. A male proportion of 75% to 85% and a mean age of about 60 years, ranging from 23 to 79, were recorded for the dose-escalation cohort. Patients were allowed to have had prior anti-PD-1, anti-PD-L1 or anti-CTLA-4 therapy, and around 43% of the dose-escalation patients had been treated with checkpoint inhibitors. Partial responses occurred in three dose-escalation patients, of whom one had hepatocellular carcinoma and two had cutaneous melanoma. Peripheral TCRbeta sequencing aimed to test whether ivuxolimab altered TCR sequence diversity and caused clonal T-cell expansion. The paper covers the monotherapy dose-escalation part of the phase I ivuxolimab trial, which included N of about 50 patients.

Points on this clone: The antigen this receptor binds is unknown. No qualities accompany the bases; no much larger clone lies one base away.

According to the germline V gene, CDR1 reads MGHRA and CDR2 reads YSYEKL. From V the trimming removes 3 bases and from J it removes 5 bases, while the gene matches leave 3 bases of the junction unaccounted for. From its cysteine to its phenylalanine, the CDR3 spans 14 amino acids. The CDR3 DNA has 42 bases and is translated from base 1. The trial excluded patients who had a history of autoimmune disease or who were on systemic immunosuppression. In every dose cohort, peripheral blood was drawn for TCR sequencing at baseline, cycle 4 day 1, and cycle 7 day 1. Samples were obtained from an open-label, multicenter, first-in-human phase I dose-escalation trial of ivuxolimab. Adults with locally advanced or metastatic head and neck squamous cell, hepatocellular, melanoma or renal cell carcinoma were enrolled in the trial. CD4+ and CD8+ T cells were sorted separately from peripheral blood before TCR sequencing.

Genomic DNA was extracted from sorted cells for sequencing of the TCRbeta CDR3 region. The immunoSEQ Assay was used for sequencing of TCRbeta CDR3 regions. TCRdb's version of the immuneACCESS table is confined to in-frame rearrangements and falls short of the full clone set. An unresolved V gene accounts for under half of the shortfall where checked; the remainder is of unknown origin. The sample data list some 80,000 clones, and 80% to 90% of these were observed just once. Nearly 0.55% of the sample rests with the top ten. The full study reports these points: In the 0.1-3.0 mg/kg groups, partial responders had among the lowest normalized peripheral clonal expansion, particularly in CD8+ T cells. Low levels of normalized T-cell clonal expansion were also shown by some nonresponding patients. Which antigens the clonally expanded peripheral T cells were specific for was not determined. At doses from 0.1 to 3.0 mg/kg, clonal expansion was seen in both CD4+ and CD8+ blood T cells between baseline and week 6. On average, CD8+ T cells showed more expanded clones than CD4+ T cells after ivuxolimab.

The specimen comprised CD4+ or CD8+ T cells sorted from blood, sampled in a trial of the OX40 agonist ivuxolimab. This TCR derives from an adult with an advanced solid tumor such as melanoma, head and neck, liver or kidney cancer. The rearrangement combines TRBV4-1 with TRBJ1-4, with TRBD1 matching 7 junction bases. The CDR3 in this case is CASSQWGQNEKLFF. The DNA reads as follows: TGCGCCAGCAGCCAGTGGGGACAGAATGAAAAACTGTTTTTT.